This record looks at one TCR beta chain sequence and its context. The data were produced by immunoSEQ multiplex PCR, yet TCRdb's version contains in-frame clones alone and is incomplete. In the table there are about 160,000 clones, about 85% of which are singletons. This entry comes from a study of blood T cell repertoires in COVID-19. Study-wide context: PBMCs, B-cell-depleted T cells, or T cells provided the cDNA or gDNA that made up the material.

The V end was cut by 2 bases, the J end by 6 bases, with 16 bases between. This CDR3 has 15 amino acids. Germline values: CDR1 KGHSH, CDR2 LQKENI. The source is a woman between 50 and 59 years old with COVID-19, enrolled during active disease. Specimen: peripheral blood. This chain links TRBV18 with TRBJ1-2; tentatively, D is TRBD1 (6 bases). CDR3 DNA: TGTGCCAGCTCACCAAATTTTTCAGGGGTGGATGGCTACACCTTC. Translating it yields CASSPNFSGVDGYTF.